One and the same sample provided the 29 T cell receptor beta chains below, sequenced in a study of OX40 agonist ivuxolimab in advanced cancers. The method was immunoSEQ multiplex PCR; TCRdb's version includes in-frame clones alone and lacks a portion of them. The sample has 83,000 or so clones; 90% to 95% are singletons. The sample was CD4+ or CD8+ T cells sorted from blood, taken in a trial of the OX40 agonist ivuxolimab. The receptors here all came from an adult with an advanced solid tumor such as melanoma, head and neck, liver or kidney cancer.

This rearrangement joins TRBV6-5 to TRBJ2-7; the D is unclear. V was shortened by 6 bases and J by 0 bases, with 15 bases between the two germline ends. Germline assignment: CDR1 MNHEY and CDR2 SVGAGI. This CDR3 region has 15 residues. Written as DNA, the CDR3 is TGTGCCAGCAGACGGACCCTCAGGAGCTCCTACGAGCAGTACTTC. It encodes CASRRTLRSSYEQYF.

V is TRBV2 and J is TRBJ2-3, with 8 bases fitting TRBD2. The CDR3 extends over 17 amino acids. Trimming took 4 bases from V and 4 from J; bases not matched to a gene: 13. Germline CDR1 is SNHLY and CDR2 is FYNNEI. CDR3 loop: CASSGGDLAGGADTQYF. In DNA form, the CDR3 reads TGTGCCAGCAGTGGGGGGGACTTGGCGGGAGGTGCAGATACGCAGTATTTT.

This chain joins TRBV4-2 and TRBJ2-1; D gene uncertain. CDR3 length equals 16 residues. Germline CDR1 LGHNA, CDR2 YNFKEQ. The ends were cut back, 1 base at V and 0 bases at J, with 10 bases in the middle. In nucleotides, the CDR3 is TGTGCCAGCAGCCAAGTAAGGGCAAACTCCTACAATGAGCAGTTCTTC. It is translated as CASSQVRANSYNEQFF.

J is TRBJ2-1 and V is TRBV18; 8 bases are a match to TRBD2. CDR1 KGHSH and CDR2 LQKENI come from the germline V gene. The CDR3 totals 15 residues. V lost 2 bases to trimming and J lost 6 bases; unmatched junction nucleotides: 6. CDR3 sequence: CASSPDLAGGNEQFF. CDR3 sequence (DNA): TGTGCCAGCTCACCAGATCTAGCGGGCGGCAATGAGCAGTTCTTC.

CDR3 sequence (DNA): TGTGCCAGCAGTGAAGCGTCGCGCTCCTACGAGCAGTACTTC. Protein: CASSEASRSYEQYF. The chain has TRBV2 and TRBJ2-7; D is uncertain. V lost 0 bases and J 0 bases, leaving 6 bases between the germline ends. The germline gives CDR1 SNHLY, CDR2 FYNNEI. CDR3 size: 14 residues.

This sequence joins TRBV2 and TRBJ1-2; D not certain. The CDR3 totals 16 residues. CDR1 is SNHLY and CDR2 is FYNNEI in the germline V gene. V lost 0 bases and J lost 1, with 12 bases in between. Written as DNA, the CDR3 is TGTGCCAGCAGTGAAGCGGCCGACTCAGTTAACTATGGCTACACCTTC. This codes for CASSEAADSVNYGYTF.

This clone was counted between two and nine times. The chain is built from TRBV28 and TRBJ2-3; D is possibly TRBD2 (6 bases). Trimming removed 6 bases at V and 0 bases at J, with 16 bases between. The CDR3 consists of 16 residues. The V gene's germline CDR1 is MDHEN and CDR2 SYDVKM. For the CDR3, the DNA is TGTGCCAGCAGCAACGTGGGGGGTGCTAGCACAGATACGCAGTATTTT. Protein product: CASSNVGGASTDTQYF.

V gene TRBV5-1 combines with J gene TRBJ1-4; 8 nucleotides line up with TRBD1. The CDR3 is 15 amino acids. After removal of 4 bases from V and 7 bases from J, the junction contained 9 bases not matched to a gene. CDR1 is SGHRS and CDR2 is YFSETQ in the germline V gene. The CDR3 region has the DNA TGCGCCAGCAGCCCAACCGGGACAGGCAGTGAAAAACTGTTTTTT. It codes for CASSPTGTGSEKLFF.

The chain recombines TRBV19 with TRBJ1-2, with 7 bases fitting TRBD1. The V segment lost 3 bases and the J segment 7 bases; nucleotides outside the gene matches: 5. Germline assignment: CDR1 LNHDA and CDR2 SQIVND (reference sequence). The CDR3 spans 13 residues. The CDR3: CASSIQGESGYTF. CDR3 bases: TGTGCCAGTAGTATCCAGGGGGAGAGTGGCTACACCTTC.

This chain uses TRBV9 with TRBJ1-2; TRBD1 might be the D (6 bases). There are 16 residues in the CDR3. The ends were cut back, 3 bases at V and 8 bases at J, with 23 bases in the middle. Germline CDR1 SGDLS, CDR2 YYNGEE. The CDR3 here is CASSAGGTIGNRGYTF. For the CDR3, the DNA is TGTGCCAGCAGCGCCGGAGGGACAATCGGGAATAGGGGCTACACCTTC.

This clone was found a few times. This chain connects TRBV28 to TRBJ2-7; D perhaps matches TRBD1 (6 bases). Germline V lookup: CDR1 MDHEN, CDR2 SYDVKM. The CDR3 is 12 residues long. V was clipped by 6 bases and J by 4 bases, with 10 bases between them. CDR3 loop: CASRGQLYEQYF. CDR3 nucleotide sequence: TGTGCCAGCAGAGGACAGCTGTACGAGCAGTACTTC.

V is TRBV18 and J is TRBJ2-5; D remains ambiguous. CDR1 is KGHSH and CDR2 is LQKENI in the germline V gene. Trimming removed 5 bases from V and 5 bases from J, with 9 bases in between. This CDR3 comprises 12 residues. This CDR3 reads CASSNMEETQYF. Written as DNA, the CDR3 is TGTGCCAGCTCAAATATGGAGGAGACCCAGTACTTC.

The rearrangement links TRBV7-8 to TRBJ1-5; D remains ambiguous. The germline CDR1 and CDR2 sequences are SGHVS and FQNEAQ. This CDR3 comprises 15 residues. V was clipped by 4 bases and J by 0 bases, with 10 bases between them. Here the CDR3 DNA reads TGTGCCAGCAGCTCGGACGGATATAGCAATCAGCCCCAGCATTTT. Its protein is CASSSDGYSNQPQHF. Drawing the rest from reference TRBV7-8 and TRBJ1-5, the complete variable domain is GAGVSQSPRYKVAKRGQDVALRCDPISGHVSLFWYQQALGQGPEFLTYFQNEAQLDKSGLPSDRFFAERPEGSVSTLKIQRTQQEDSAVYLCASSSDGYSNQPQHFGDGTRLSIL.

As DNA, the CDR3 is TGTGCCAGCAGGGGGGATCTGAACACTGAAGCTTTCTTT. Its translation: CASRGDLNTEAFF. The V gene is TRBV2, the J gene TRBJ1-1; a possible D gene is TRBD1 (5 bases). The CDR3 length is 13 residues. Trimming took 6 bases from V and 0 from J, leaving 8 bases between them. Looked up from germline, CDR1 is SNHLY and CDR2 is FYNNEI.

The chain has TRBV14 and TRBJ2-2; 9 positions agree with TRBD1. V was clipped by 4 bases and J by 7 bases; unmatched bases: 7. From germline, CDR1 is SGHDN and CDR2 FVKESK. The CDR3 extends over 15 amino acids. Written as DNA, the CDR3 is TGTGCCAGCAGCCCTAGGACAGGGGTGATCGGGGAGCTGTTTTTT. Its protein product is CASSPRTGVIGELFF.

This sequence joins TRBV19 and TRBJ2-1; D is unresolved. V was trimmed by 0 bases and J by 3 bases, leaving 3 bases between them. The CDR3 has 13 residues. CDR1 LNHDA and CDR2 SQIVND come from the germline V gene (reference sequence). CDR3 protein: CASSIEYYNEQFF. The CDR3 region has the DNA TGTGCCAGTAGTATAGAGTACTACAATGAGCAGTTCTTC.

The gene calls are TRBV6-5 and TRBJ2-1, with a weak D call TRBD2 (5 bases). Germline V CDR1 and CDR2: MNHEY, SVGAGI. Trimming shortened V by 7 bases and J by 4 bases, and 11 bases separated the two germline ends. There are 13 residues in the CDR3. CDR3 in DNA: TGTGCCAGCAAAGCGGTCGGATACAATGAGCAGTTCTTC. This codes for CASKAVGYNEQFF.

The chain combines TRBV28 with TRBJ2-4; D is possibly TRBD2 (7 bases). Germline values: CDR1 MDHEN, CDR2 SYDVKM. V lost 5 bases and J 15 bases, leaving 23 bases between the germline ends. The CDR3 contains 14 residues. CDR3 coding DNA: TGTGCCAGCAGTCACGGGGGCCGGGGAGGGCGAGCGTACTTC. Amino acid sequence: CASSHGGRGGRAYF.

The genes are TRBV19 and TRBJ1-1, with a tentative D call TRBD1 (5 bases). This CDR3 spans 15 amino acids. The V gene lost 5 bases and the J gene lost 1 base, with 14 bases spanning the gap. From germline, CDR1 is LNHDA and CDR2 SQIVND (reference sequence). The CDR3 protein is CASSDSGLPNTEAFF. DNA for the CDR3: TGTGCCAGTAGTGATTCAGGGTTACCGAACACTGAAGCTTTCTTT.

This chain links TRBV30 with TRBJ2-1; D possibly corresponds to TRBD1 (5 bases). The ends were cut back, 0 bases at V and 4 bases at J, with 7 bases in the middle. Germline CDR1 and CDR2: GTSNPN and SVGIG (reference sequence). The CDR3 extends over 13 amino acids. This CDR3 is CAWSVGAYNEQFF. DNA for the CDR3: TGTGCCTGGAGTGTAGGGGCTTACAATGAGCAGTTCTTC.

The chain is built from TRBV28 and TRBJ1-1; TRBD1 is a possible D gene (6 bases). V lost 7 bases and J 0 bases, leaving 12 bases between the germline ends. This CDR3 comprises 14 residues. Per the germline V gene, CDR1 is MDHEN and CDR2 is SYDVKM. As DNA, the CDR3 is TGTGCCAGCATTCCCGGACAGATGAACACTGAAGCTTTCTTT. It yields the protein CASIPGQMNTEAFF.

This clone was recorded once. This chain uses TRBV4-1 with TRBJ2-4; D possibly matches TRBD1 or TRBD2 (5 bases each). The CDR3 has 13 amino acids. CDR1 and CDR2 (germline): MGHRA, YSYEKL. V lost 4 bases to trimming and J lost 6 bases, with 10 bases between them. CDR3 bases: TGCGCCAGCAGCCTGGGGGTGGCAAACATTCAGTACTTC. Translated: CASSLGVANIQYF.

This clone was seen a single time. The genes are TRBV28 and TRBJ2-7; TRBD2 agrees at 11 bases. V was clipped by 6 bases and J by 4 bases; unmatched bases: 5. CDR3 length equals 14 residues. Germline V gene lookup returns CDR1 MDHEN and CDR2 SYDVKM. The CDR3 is CASRLAGDSYEQYF. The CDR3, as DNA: TGTGCCAGCAGACTAGCGGGAGACAGTTACGAGCAGTACTTC.

The CDR3 loop reads CASREDRAQPQHF. As DNA, the CDR3 is TGTGCCAGCAGGGAGGACAGGGCTCAGCCCCAGCATTTT. This rearrangement joins TRBV2 to TRBJ1-5; 8 bases line up with TRBD1. J lost 6 bases, V lost 6 bases, and 4 bases had no gene match. The CDR3 sequence is 13 residues long. Germline loops: CDR1 SNHLY, CDR2 FYNNEI. Full variable domain (remainder filled in from reference TRBV2 and TRBJ1-5): EPEVTQTPSHQVTQMGQEVILRCVPISNHLYFYWYRQILGQKVEFLVSFYNNEISEKSEIFDDQFSVERPDGSNFTLKIRSTKLEDSAMYFCASREDRAQPQHFGDGTRLSIL.

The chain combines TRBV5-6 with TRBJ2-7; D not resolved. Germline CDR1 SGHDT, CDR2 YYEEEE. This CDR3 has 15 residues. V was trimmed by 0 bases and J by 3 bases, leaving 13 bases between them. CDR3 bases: TGTGCCAGCAGCTTGGGTTCGGCAGAGAACTACGAGCAGTACTTC. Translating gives CASSLGSAENYEQYF.

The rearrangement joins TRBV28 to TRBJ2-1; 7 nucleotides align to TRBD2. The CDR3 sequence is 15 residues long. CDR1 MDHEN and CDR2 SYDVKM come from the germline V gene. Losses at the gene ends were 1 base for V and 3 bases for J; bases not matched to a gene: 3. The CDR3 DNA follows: TGTGCCAGCAGTTTATCTAGCGGCCTCTACAATGAGCAGTTCTTC. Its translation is CASSLSSGLYNEQFF. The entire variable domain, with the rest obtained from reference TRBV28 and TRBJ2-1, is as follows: DVKVTQSSRYLVKRTGEKVFLECVQDMDHENMFWYRQDPGLGLRLIYFSYDVKMKEKGDIPEGYSVSREKKERFSLILESASTNQTSMYLCASSLSSGLYNEQFFGPGTRLTVL.

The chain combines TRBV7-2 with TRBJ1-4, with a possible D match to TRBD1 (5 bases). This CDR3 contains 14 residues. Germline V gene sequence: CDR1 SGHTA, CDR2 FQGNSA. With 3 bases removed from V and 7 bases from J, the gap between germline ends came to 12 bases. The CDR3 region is CASSFQGGVEKLFF. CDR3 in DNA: TGTGCCAGCAGCTTCCAGGGTGGCGTTGAAAAACTGTTTTTT.

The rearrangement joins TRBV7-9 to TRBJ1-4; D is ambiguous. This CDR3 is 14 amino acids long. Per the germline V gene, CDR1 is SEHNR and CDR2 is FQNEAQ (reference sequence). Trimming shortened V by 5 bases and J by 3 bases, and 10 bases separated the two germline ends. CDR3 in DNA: TGTGCCAGCAGCCGAGATCGGGCTAATGAAAAACTGTTTTTT. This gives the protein CASSRDRANEKLFF.

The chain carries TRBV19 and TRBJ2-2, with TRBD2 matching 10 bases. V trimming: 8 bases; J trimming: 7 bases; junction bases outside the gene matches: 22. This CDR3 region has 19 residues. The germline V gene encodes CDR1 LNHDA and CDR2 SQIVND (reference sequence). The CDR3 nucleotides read TGTGCCAGTGCCAAGCGCCCTGCCAAAGCGGGAGGGCCCGGCGGGGAGCTGTTTTTT. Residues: CASAKRPAKAGGPGGELFF. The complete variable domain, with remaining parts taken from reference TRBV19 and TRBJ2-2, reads DGGITQSPKYLFRKEGQNVTLSCEQNLNHDAMYWYRQDPGQGLRLIYYSQIVNDFQKGDIAEGYSVSREKKESFPLTVTSAQKNPTAFYLCASAKRPAKAGGPGGELFFGEGSRLTVL.